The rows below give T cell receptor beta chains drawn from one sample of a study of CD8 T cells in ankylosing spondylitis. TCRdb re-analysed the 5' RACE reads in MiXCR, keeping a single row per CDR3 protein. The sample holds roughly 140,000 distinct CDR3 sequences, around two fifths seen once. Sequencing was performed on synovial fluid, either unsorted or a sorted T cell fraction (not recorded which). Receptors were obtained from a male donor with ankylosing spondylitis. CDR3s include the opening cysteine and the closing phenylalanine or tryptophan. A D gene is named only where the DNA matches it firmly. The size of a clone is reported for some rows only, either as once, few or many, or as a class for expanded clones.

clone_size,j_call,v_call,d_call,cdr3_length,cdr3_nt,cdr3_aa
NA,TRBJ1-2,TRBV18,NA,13,TGTGCCAGCTCACCGAGGATGGACTATGGCTACACCTTC,CASSPRMDYGYTF
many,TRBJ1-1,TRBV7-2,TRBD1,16,TGTGCCAGCAGCTTAGCAGGCCCACAACAGGGGACTGAAGCTTTCTTT,CASSLAGPQQGTEAFF
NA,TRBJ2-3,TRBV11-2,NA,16,TGTGCCAGCAGCTTAGGCGCGGACGGTAGCACAGATACGCAGTATTTT,CASSLGADGSTDTQYF
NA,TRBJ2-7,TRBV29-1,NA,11,TGCAGCGTTGAAGCAGGGGTCGAGCAGTACTTC,CSVEAGVEQYF
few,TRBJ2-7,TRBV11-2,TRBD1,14,TGTGCCAGCAGCTCCAACCAACAGGGGGGCGAGCAGTACTTC,CASSSNQQGGEQYF
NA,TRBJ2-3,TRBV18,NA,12,TGTGCCAGCTCACCTTTCCTCGGAGCGCAGTATTTT,CASSPFLGAQYF
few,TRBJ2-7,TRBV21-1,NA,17,TGTGCCAGCAGCAAAGCCTTGAGGGGCCGAACTTACTACGAGCAGTACTTC,CASSKALRGRTYYEQYF
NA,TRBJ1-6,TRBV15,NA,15,TGTGCCACCAGCGAGAGAGTCCGGACTGGTTCACCCCTCCACTTT,CATSERVRTGSPLHF
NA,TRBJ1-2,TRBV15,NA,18,TGTGCCACCAGCGCCCAGGTCGAGCAGGGAAAGACTTCCGATGGCTACACCTTC,CATSAQVEQGKTSDGYTF
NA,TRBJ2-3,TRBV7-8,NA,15,TGTGCCAGCAGCTTACACCGGGTAGGGGCAGATACGCAGTATTTT,CASSLHRVGADTQYF
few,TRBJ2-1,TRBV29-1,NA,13,TGCAGCGTTGCGGAGCGGCTCAAGAATGAGCAGTTCTTC,CSVAERLKNEQFF
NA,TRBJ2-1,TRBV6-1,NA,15,TGTGCCAGCAGTAAACTAGTGGCCTCCTACAATGAGCAGTTCTTC,CASSKLVASYNEQFF
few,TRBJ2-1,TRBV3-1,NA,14,TGTGCCAGCAGCCGACTCGTGGCTTACAATGAGCAGTTCTTC,CASSRLVAYNEQFF
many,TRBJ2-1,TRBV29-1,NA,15,TGCAGCGTCTCCCGACCGGAGAGCTCCTACAATGAGCAGTTCTTC,CSVSRPESSYNEQFF
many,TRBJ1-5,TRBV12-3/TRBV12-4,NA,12,TGTGCCAGCAGGACGACAGATCAGCCCCAGCATTTT,CASRTTDQPQHF